Sequencing of this T cell receptor beta chain was carried out in a study of early T cells in non-severe SARS-CoV-2 infection. In the study overall: Chains were not paired, and sequencing was done on bulk RNA from unsorted whole blood.

General study results and limits: The VDJdb matching leaned toward anti-spike CD8 responses and overlooked private and CD4 specificities.

Note on this clonotype: Its target is not known.

Tagging with unique molecular identifiers was applied to individual cDNA molecules. Via MiXCR, TCRdb re-called the 5' RACE reads, giving one row per CDR3 protein. The top ten hold around 15% of the sample, which has approximately 77,000 distinct CDR3 sequences, around 12% seen once. The CDR3 consists of 16 residues. V dropped 4 bases and J dropped 2; count of bases not matched to a gene: 9. Germline V gene data show CDR1 as SGHTA and CDR2 as FQGTGA. The clonotype was recovered from an adult who was a healthcare worker with PCR-confirmed SARS-CoV-2 infection or an uninfected control (not recorded which). The donor label of this sample is uncertain. The sample consisted of whole blood, taken at baseline. V is TRBV7-3 and J is TRBJ2-3, with TRBD1 matching over 7 bases. The CDR3 region has the DNA TGTGCCAGCAGCTCAACCGGGACAGACATCACAGATACGCAGTATTTT. Protein: CASSSTGTDITDTQYF.